The rows below give T cell receptor beta chains drawn from one sample of a study of blood T cell repertoires in COVID-19. The protocol was immunoSEQ multiplex PCR, while the TCRdb copy is restricted to in-frame clones and leaves out a portion. Of 400,000 to 500,000 clones in the sample, over 75% are singletons; the top ten hold about 1.5%. The sample comprised PBMCs or T cells enriched from blood (not recorded which). These receptors were taken from a woman between 18 and 29 years old who had been exposed to COVID-19. Each CDR3 is given with its conserved first and last residue. A D gene is named only where the DNA matches it firmly. A row's size may be missing; if present it is once, few, many or a size class.

D gene	clone size	V gene	J gene	CDR3 DNA	CDR3 protein
TRBD1	once	TRBV5-1	TRBJ1-1	TGCGCCAGCAGCTCTCGGACAGGTTTGGTGACTGAAGCTTTCTTT	CASSSRTGLVTEAFF
TRBD2	NA	TRBV10-3	TRBJ2-1	TGTGCCATCAGTGCCGCCCGACGACTAGCGGGAGCTAATGAGCAGTTCTTC	CAISAARRLAGANEQFF
NA	NA	TRBV29-1	TRBJ2-7	TGCAGCGTACGGGACACCCTCTACGAGCAGTACTTC	CSVRDTLYEQYF
NA	NA	TRBV27	TRBJ1-1	TGTGCCAGCAGTCCCAAGGCTATCCGGGGCACTGAAGCTTTCTTT	CASSPKAIRGTEAFF
TRBD1	NA	TRBV7-7	TRBJ2-5	TGTGCTAGCAGCCCCCGGACAGGGGGTGAAGAGACCCAGTACTTC	CASSPRTGGEETQYF
TRBD1	NA	TRBV28	TRBJ1-2	TGTGCCAGCAGTTTAGGGACAGCCTATGGCTACACCTTC	CASSLGTAYGYTF
NA	NA	TRBV4-1	TRBJ1-2	TGCGCCAGCAGCCAAGTGGCGGGAAACTATGGCTACACCTTC	CASSQVAGNYGYTF
NA	NA	TRBV18	TRBJ1-2	TGTGCCAGCTCACCAGAATTATCGACAGGCTACACCTTC	CASSPELSTGYTF
TRBD1	NA	TRBV6-5	TRBJ1-2	TGTGCCAGCAGACCAAGGGACAGGGGGACCTGGGACACCTTC	CASRPRDRGTWDTF
NA	NA	TRBV3-1/TRBV3-2	TRBJ2-5	TGTGCCAGCAGCCACGCGGGGGCTACCCAGTACTTC	CASSHAGATQYF
TRBD2	NA	TRBV7-9	TRBJ2-1	TGTGCCAGCAGCTTCTACGGGAGGGCCGCTAATGAGCAGTTCTTC	CASSFYGRAANEQFF
NA	NA	TRBV6-6	TRBJ2-5	TGTGCCAGCACTATAACGGAGGGACAAGAGACCCAGTACTTC	CASTITEGQETQYF
NA	NA	TRBV19	TRBJ2-7	TGTGCCAGTAGTATGGCGGGGACCTCCGGCGAGCAGTACTTC	CASSMAGTSGEQYF
NA	NA	TRBV2	TRBJ1-3	TGTGCCAGCAGTGTATTCGGGGAGGCTGGAAACACCATATATTTT	CASSVFGEAGNTIYF
NA	NA	TRBV24-1	TRBJ2-5	TGTGCCACCAGTGTCCGAGGAGGGGAGACCCAGTACTTC	CATSVRGGETQYF
NA	NA	TRBV7-9	TRBJ2-7	TGTGCCAGACGGGGAACGGTTAGGTACGAGCAGTACTTC	CARRGTVRYEQYF
NA	NA	TRBV7-2	TRBJ1-2	TGTGCCAGCAGCTTAGCGCCTGGACAGATATACACCTTC	CASSLAPGQIYTF
NA	NA	TRBV28	TRBJ2-7	TGTGCCAGCAGTAGCCCTGGTAGCCAGGGGAAGCAGTACTTC	CASSSPGSQGKQYF
NA	NA	TRBV25-1	TRBJ2-7	TGTGCCAGCAGTATCTTCTACGAGCAGTACTTC	CASSIFYEQYF
NA	NA	TRBV19	TRBJ2-7	TGTGCCAGTAGTCCATGGGGGAGGACTACTAGAGAGCAGTACTTC	CASSPWGRTTREQYF
NA	NA	TRBV30	TRBJ1-4	TGTGCCTGGAGTCGCGGCGTGGGCCGTTCAGAGGGACTGTTTTTT	CAWSRGVGRSEGLFF
NA	NA	TRBV4-2	TRBJ2-5	TGTGCCAGCAGCCAAGACCCAGGGTACCAAGAGACCCAGTACTTC	CASSQDPGYQETQYF
TRBD1	NA	TRBV4-1	TRBJ2-6	TGCGCCAGCAGCCAAGCAGGGGGTGGGGCCAACGTCCTGACTTTC	CASSQAGGGANVLTF